These 10 T cell receptor beta chains share one sample of origin, sequenced in a study of blood T cell repertoires in COVID-19. TCRdb's table, derived via immunoSEQ multiplex PCR, lists solely in-frame clones and lacks some. This sample has 25,000 to 30,000 clones, with about 88% found just once. Sequencing was performed on peripheral blood. The receptors originated from a human donor in a cohort sampled during active COVID-19.

V and J are TRBV14 and TRBJ2-3; TRBD2 matches 11 bases. From germline, CDR1 is SGHDN and CDR2 FVKESK. With 1 base clipped from V and 2 bases from J, the junction kept 2 bases outside the gene matches. The CDR3 is made up of 16 amino acids. The CDR3 region has the DNA TGTGCCAGCAGCCAAGTAGCGGGGGGGCTCACAGATACGCAGTATTTT. Its translation is CASSQVAGGLTDTQYF.

The chain combines TRBV2 with TRBJ2-1; D remains ambiguous. From germline, CDR1 is SNHLY and CDR2 FYNNEI. The CDR3 is 16 amino acids. Trimming took 0 bases from V and 0 from J, leaving 9 bases between them. DNA of the CDR3: TGTGCCAGCAGTGAAGCCACAGTGGTCTCCTACAATGAGCAGTTCTTC. Translated, it gives CASSEATVVSYNEQFF.

The V and J genes are TRBV10-2 and TRBJ2-3, with 7 bases that match TRBD1. The CDR3 is made up of 16 amino acids. Germline V CDR1 and CDR2: WSHSY, SAAADI. Trimming took 3 bases from V and 3 from J; bases not matched to a gene: 9. The CDR3 DNA reads as TGCGCCAGCAGTGACCCGACAGGGTCTTTGACAGATACGCAGTATTTT. Residues: CASSDPTGSLTDTQYF.

This clone was found once. The rearrangement links TRBV4-2 to TRBJ2-3, with 14 positions matching TRBD2. The J segment lost 14 bases and the V segment lost 2 bases, leaving 6 bases of the junction unmatched. This CDR3 comprises 14 residues. Germline V gene data show CDR1 as LGHNA and CDR2 as YNFKEQ. CDR3 bases: TGTGCCAGCAGCCAAATGGGACTAGCGGGGGAATCGTATTTT. This sequence encodes CASSQMGLAGESYF.

This chain links TRBV9 with TRBJ2-2, with unresolved D. This CDR3 is built from 14 residues. Germline V gives CDR1 SGDLS, CDR2 YYNGEE. V was pared by 6 bases and J by 3 bases, with 12 bases between. This CDR3 reads CASNQEPDTGELFF. The DNA for the CDR3 is TGTGCCAGCAACCAAGAGCCGGACACCGGGGAGCTGTTTTTT.

This chain uses TRBV7-9 with TRBJ1-4; no reliable D call. V lost 3 bases to trimming and J lost 0 bases, with 5 bases between them. The CDR3 contains 14 residues. The germline CDR1 and CDR2 sequences are SEHNR and FQNEAQ (reference sequence). The CDR3 DNA reads as TGTGCCAGCAGCTTTGCGTCAACTAATGAAAAACTGTTTTTT. It is translated as CASSFASTNEKLFF.

The V and J genes are TRBV6-2 or TRBV6-3 and TRBJ2-5; the D gene is possibly TRBD2 (6 bases). This CDR3 is built from 13 residues. The ends were cut back, 4 bases at V and 4 bases at J, with 10 bases in the middle. Germline values: CDR1 MNHEY, CDR2 SVGEGT. CDR3 amino acids: CASSWGDVETQYF. DNA of the CDR3: TGTGCCAGCAGTTGGGGGGACGTAGAGACCCAGTACTTC.

The chain has TRBV6-2 or TRBV6-3 and TRBJ2-5; TRBD2 matches at 11 bases. Germline loops: CDR1 MNHEY, CDR2 SVGEGT. V was pared by 7 bases and J by 7 bases, with 14 bases of the junction left unmatched. The CDR3 spans 16 residues. CDR3 region: CASNPSGGPSRGTQYF. The CDR3, as DNA: TGTGCCAGCAACCCTAGCGGGGGGCCTTCCCGGGGGACCCAGTACTTC.

Only one count was recorded for this clone. The chain joins TRBV7-8 to TRBJ2-1, with 15 bases matching TRBD2. In germline, CDR1 is SGHVS, CDR2 FQNEAQ. The CDR3 spans 19 residues. J gave up 7 bases and V 5 bases, and 15 bases lay outside the gene matches. CDR3 residues: CASSPGLAGGLVMINEQFF. The CDR3 nucleotides read TGTGCCAGCAGCCCTGGACTAGCGGGGGGGCTTGTCATGATAAATGAGCAGTTCTTC.

J is TRBJ2-2 and V is TRBV9; D perhaps matches TRBD2 (5 bases). This CDR3 comprises 16 residues. Germline V gives CDR1 SGDLS, CDR2 YYNGEE. Trimming removed 1 base from V and 7 bases from J, with 17 bases in between. In nucleotides, the CDR3 is TGTGCCAGCAGCGTAACCCCCGACGGGATCGGCGGGGAGCTGTTTTTT. Protein: CASSVTPDGIGGELFF.